The rows below give T cell receptor beta chains drawn from one sample of a study of cytomegalovirus exposure and HLA in healthy donors. Sequencing used immunoSEQ multiplex PCR; TCRdb keeps in-frame clones, though not all of them. Here the sample spans approximately 190,000 clones, roughly 80% being singletons. The sample was PBMCs. These receptors came from a man between 35 and 55 years old in good health and CMV-seropositive. Both conserved end residues are part of each CDR3. The D gene is left open where the match is weak. Size is omitted from some rows. Given values are once, few, many or a class for expanded clones.

j_gene	abundance	d_gene	v_gene	CDR3nt	CDR3aa
TRBJ2-5	.	TRBD2	TRBV19	TGTGCCAGTAGCGGACTAGCTTTGGAGTCGGCCCAGTACTTC	CASSGLALESAQYF
TRBJ2-2	.	TRBD2	TRBV11-2	TGTGCCAGCAGTCGGACTAGCGGGGGGCGGAACACCGGGGAGCTGTTTTTT	CASSRTSGGRNTGELFF
TRBJ2-7	.	TRBD2	TRBV10-1	TGCGCCCGGGGTTTAAGCGGGGGAAACTACGAGCAGTACTTC	CARGLSGGNYEQYF
TRBJ2-1	.	TRBD2	TRBV19	TGTGCCAGTAATCCCCGAGCGGGGCTATCCTACAATGAGCAGTTCTTC	CASNPRAGLSYNEQFF
TRBJ1-5	few	.	TRBV28	TGTGCCAGCAGAGAGACCGGGACACTTAGCAATCAGCCCCAGCATTTT	CASRETGTLSNQPQHF
TRBJ1-3	.	.	TRBV6-5	TGTGCCAGCAGTTACGGGACACCTGGAAACACCATATATTTT	CASSYGTPGNTIYF
TRBJ2-2	.	TRBD1	TRBV5-4	TGTGCCAGCAGCCCCCCGGGACAGCCCACCGGGGAGCTGTTTTTT	CASSPPGQPTGELFF
TRBJ2-2	once	TRBD2	TRBV9	TGTGCCAGCAGCGTCGCTAGCGGGAGCGGGGAGCTGTTTTTT	CASSVASGSGELFF
TRBJ1-3	once	TRBD1	TRBV19	TGTGCCAGTACCCGGGACAGGGGGGGGCTTCACTCTGGAAACACCATATATTTT	CASTRDRGGLHSGNTIYF
TRBJ2-1	.	TRBD1	TRBV19	TGTGCCAGTAGTACTCCGCGGGACAGGGGGAGCAATGAGCAGTTCTTC	CASSTPRDRGSNEQFF
TRBJ2-5	.	TRBD2	TRBV5-1	TGCGCCAGCAGCTTGGCTAGCGGGGGGGCTGGGGAGACCCAGTACTTC	CASSLASGGAGETQYF
TRBJ2-5	.	TRBD1	TRBV5-6	TGTGCCAGCAGCCTGCCCTTGCAGGGGGCTGATGAGACCCAGTACTTC	CASSLPLQGADETQYF
TRBJ1-5	.	.	TRBV5-8	TGTGCCAGCAGCCTACAGGGTAGCGAGGAGCCCCAGCATTTT	CASSLQGSEEPQHF
TRBJ2-2	.	.	TRBV5-1	TGCGCCAGCAGCTTGTCGGGACATAACACCGGGGAGCTGTTTTTT	CASSLSGHNTGELFF
TRBJ2-1	.	TRBD2	TRBV5-1	TGCGCCAGCAGCTTGGACGGGGGGGTGAGGGAGCAGTTCTTC	CASSLDGGVREQFF
TRBJ2-7	.	TRBD1	TRBV6-5	TGTGCCAGCAGTTCCGGGACAGGGGGATACGAGCAGTACTTC	CASSSGTGGYEQYF
TRBJ1-5	.	.	TRBV18	TGTGCCAGCTCACCCGGGGGAAGCCAGCCCCAGCATTTT	CASSPGGSQPQHF
TRBJ2-7	.	.	TRBV5-1	TGCGCCAGCAGCTTCCAGGGTTTCTACGAGCAGTACTTC	CASSFQGFYEQYF
TRBJ1-2	few	.	TRBV4-3	TGCGCCAGCAGCCAACCAGGTGCTAACTATGGCTACACCTTC	CASSQPGANYGYTF
TRBJ1-2	once	TRBD1	TRBV7-9	TGTGCCAGCAGCTCGAGGGACAGGGCTTTTATCTATGGCTACACCTTC	CASSSRDRAFIYGYTF